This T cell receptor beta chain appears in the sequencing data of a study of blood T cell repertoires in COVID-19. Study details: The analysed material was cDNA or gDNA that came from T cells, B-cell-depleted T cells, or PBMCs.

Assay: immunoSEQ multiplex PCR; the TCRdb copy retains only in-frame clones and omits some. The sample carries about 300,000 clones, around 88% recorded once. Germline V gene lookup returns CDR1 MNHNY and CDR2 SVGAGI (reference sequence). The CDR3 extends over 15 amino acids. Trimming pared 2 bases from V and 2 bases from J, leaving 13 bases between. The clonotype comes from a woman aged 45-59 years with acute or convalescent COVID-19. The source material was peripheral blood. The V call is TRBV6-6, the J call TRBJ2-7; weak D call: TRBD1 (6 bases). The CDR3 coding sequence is TGTGCCAGCAGTTACGTCGACAGGAGGACCTACGAGCAGTACTTC. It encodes CASSYVDRRTYEQYF.